Each of the 2 T cell receptor beta chains below was sequenced from the same sample in a study of shared clonotypes between healthy human individuals. Profiling relied on immunoSEQ multiplex PCR, and the TCRdb table lists in-frame clones only, not all of them. Here the sample spans about 1 million clones, about 74% being singletons. The sequencing input was memory CD4+ T cells sorted from blood. Subset noted: CD45RA-negative fraction. The receptors originated from a man younger than 35 in good health.

Remarks on this clone: The junction does not match germline at one end; this may be a read error. The chain combines TRBV6-6 with TRBJ2-7, with D perhaps matching TRBD1 (6 bases). This CDR3 spans 13 amino acids. Germline loops: CDR1 MNHNY, CDR2 SVGAGI (reference sequence). The CDR3: CASKTPGHGFLDF. CDR3 nucleotides: TGTGCCAGCAAGACCCCGGGACACGGGTTTTTGGACTTC.

In its sample, this clone was seen once. J is TRBJ2-6 and V is TRBV11-2, with unresolved D. The CDR3 length is 15 residues. The germline V gene has CDR1 SGHAT and CDR2 FQNNGV. Trimming cost V 5 bases and J 4 bases, with 12 bases left between them. CDR3 sequence (DNA): TGTGCCAGCAGCCTAAAAGGATCGGGGGCCAACGTCCTGACTTTC. Its protein product is CASSLKGSGANVLTF.